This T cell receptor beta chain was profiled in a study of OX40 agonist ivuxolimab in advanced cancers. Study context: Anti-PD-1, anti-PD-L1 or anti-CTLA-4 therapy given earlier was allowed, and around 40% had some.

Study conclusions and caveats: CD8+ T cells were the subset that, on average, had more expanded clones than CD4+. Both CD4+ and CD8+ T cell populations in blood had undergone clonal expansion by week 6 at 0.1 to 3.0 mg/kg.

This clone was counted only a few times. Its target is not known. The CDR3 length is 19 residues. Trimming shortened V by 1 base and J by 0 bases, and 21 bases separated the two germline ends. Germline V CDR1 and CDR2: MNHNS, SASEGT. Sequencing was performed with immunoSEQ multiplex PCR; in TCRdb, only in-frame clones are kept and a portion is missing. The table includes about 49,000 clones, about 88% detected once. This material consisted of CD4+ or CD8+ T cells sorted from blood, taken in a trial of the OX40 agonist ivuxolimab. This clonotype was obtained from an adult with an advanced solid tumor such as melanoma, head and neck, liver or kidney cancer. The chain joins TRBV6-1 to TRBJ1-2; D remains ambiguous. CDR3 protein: CASSEGLIGVGSPNYGYTF. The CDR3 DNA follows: TGTGCCAGCAGTGAAGGACTTATCGGGGTGGGGAGTCCTAACTATGGCTACACCTTC.